This T cell receptor beta chain was identified in a study of T cell responses to AZD1222 COVID-19 vaccine. Findings and caveats of the study: Mostly white British, mostly female donors; authors suggested clonal diversity may be underestimated. Targets within unmutated variant regions were reportedly found for nearly half of spike-specific TCRs.

Both about-4-week and about-12-week second-dose recipients were combined. TCRdb keeps only in-frame clones here, not all; method: immunoSEQ multiplex PCR. The data show roughly 110,000 clones, 87% seen once. Details on this clone: Its specificity is not known.

This CDR3 region has 16 residues. The germline gives CDR1 SGHVS, CDR2 FQNEAQ. V trimming: 1 base; J trimming: 7 bases; junction bases outside the gene matches: 10. Sequenced here: peripheral blood, sampled 28 days after the second AZD1222 dose. The chain has TRBV7-8 and TRBJ1-5, with 7 bases lining up with TRBD1. The clonotype originates from an adult who received the AZD1222 COVID-19 vaccine. The DNA for the CDR3 is TGTGCCAGCAGCTTAGTCAGGCCAGGGGGGGGACAGCCCCAGCATTTT. This gives the protein CASSLVRPGGGQPQHF.